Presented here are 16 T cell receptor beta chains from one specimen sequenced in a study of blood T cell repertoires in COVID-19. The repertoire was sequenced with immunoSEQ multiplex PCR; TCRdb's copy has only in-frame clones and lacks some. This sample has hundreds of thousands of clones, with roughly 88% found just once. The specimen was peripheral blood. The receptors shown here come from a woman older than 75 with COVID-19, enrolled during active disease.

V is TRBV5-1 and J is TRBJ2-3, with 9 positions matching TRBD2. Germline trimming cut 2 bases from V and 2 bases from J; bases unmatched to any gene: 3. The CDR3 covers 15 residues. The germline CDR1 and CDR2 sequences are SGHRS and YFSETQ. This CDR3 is CASSLLAGTTDTQYF. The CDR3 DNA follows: TGCGCCAGCAGCTTACTAGCGGGCACCACAGATACGCAGTATTTT.

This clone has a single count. The CDR3: CASSFGGTGYNEQFF. CDR3 bases: TGTGCCAGCAGCTTTGGCGGGACAGGTTACAATGAGCAGTTCTTC. The rearrangement joins TRBV13 to TRBJ2-1, with TRBD1 identical over 8 bases. Germline CDR1 reads PRHDT; CDR2 reads FYEKMQ (reference sequence). Losses at the gene ends were 3 bases for V and 4 bases for J; bases not matched to a gene: 5. The CDR3 totals 15 residues.

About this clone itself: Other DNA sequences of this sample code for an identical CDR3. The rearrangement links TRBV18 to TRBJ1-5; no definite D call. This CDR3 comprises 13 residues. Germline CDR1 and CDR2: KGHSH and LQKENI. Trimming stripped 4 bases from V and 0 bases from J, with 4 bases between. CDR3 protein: CASSRDSNQPQHF. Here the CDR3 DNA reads TGTGCCAGCTCACGAGATAGCAATCAGCCCCAGCATTTT.

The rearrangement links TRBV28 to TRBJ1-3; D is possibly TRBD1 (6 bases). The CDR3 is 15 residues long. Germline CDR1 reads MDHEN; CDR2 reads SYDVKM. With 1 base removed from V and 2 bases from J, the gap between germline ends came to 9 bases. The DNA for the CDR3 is TGTGCCAGCAGTTTATCCCAGGGGACTGGAAACACCATATATTTT. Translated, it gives CASSLSQGTGNTIYF.

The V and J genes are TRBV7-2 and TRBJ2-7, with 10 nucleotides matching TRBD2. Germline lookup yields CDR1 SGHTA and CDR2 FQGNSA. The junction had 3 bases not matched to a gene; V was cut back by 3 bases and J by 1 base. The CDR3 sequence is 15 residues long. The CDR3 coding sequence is TGTGCCAGCAGCTTTAGCGGGGGGCCTTCCTACGAGCAGTACGTC. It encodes CASSFSGGPSYEQYV.

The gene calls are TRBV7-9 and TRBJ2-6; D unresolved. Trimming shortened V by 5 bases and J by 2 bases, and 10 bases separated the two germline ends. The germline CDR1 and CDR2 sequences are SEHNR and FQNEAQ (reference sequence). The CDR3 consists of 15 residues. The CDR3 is CASSADIPGANVLTF. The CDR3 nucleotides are TGTGCCAGCAGCGCAGACATCCCTGGGGCCAACGTCCTGACTTTC.

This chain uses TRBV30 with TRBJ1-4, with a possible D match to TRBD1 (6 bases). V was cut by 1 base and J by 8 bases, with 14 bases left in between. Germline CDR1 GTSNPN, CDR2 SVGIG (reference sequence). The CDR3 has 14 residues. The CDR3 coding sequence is TGTGCCTGGAGTGGGGGGGGGCTGGGGGAAAAACTGTTTTTT. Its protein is CAWSGGGLGEKLFF. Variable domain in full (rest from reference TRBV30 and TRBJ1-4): SQTIHQWPATLVQPVGSPLSLECTVEGTSNPNLYWYRQAAGRGLQLLFYSVGIGQISSEVPQNLSASRPQDRQFILSSKKLLLSDSGFYLCAWSGGGLGEKLFFGSGTQLSVL.

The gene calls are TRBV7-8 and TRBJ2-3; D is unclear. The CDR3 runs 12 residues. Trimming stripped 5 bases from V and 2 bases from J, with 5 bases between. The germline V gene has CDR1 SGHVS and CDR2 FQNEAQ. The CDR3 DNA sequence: TGTGCCAGCAGCATTCACACAGATACGCAGTATTTT. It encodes CASSIHTDTQYF. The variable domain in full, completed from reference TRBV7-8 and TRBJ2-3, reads GAGVSQSPRYKVAKRGQDVALRCDPISGHVSLFWYQQALGQGPEFLTYFQNEAQLDKSGLPSDRFFAERPEGSVSTLKIQRTQQEDSAVYLCASSIHTDTQYFGPGTRLTVL.

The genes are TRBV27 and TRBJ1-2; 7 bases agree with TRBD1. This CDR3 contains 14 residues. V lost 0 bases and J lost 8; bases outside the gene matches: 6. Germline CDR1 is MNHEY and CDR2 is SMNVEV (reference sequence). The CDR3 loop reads CASSLSGGNRGYTF. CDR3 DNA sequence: TGTGCCAGCAGTTTATCAGGGGGCAATCGGGGCTACACCTTC.

The CDR3 coding sequence is TGTGCCAGTAGCGAAGGTCAAGGGGGCGAGCAGTACGTC. Translation: CASSEGQGGEQYV. V gene TRBV19 combines with J gene TRBJ2-7; D perhaps matches TRBD1 (6 bases). Germline V gives CDR1 LNHDA, CDR2 SQIVND (reference sequence). This CDR3 contains 13 residues. The V and J ends lost 6 bases and 6 bases respectively, with 15 bases between them.

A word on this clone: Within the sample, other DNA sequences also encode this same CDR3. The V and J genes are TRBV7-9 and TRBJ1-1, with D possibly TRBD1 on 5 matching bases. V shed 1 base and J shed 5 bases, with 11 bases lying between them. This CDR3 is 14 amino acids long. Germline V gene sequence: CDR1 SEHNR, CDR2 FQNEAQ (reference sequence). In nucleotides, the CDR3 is TGTGCCAGCAGCTTAGTTGCAGGGAATACTGAAGCTTTCTTT. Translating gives CASSLVAGNTEAFF.

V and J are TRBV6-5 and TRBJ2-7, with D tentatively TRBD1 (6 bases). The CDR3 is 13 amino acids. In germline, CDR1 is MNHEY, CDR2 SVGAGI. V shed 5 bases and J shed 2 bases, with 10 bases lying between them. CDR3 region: CASSRDTTYEQYV. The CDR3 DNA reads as TGTGCCAGCAGTCGGGACACTACCTACGAGCAGTACGTC.

The DNA for the CDR3 is TGTGCCAGCAGCTTGTGGACAGGGCAGGGGGATACGCAGTATTTT. This translates into CASSLWTGQGDTQYF. This chain connects TRBV7-9 to TRBJ2-3; the match to TRBD1 covers 8 bases. CDR1 is SEHNR, CDR2 FQNEAQ, per germline (reference sequence). J was trimmed by 6 bases and V by 3 bases; bases with no gene match: 8. The CDR3 runs 15 residues.

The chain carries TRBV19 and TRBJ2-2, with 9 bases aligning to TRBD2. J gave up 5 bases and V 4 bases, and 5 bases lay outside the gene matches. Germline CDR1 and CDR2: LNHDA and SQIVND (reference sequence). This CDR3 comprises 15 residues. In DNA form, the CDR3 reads TGTGCCAGTAGTACCCTAGCGGGGCTGACCGGGGAGCTGTTTTTT. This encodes CASSTLAGLTGELFF.

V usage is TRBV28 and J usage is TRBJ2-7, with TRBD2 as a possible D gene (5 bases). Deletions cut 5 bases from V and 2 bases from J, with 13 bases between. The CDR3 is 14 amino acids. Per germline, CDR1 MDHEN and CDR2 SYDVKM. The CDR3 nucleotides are TGTGCCAGCAGTGAGCGGACCGGAGCCTACGAGCAGTACTTC. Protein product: CASSERTGAYEQYF.

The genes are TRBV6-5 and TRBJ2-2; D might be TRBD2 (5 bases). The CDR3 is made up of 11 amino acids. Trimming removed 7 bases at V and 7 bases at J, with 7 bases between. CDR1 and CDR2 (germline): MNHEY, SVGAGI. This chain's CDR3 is CASTRGGELFF. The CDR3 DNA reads TGTGCCAGCACCCGGGGCGGGGAGCTGTTTTTT.